These T cell receptor beta chains were read from a single sample in a study of control samples from healthy donors and cancer patients. TCRdb's copy holds only in-frame clones and misses some; the assay was immunoSEQ multiplex PCR. The sample shows some 40,000 clones, around 83% of them seen only once. What was sequenced was PBMCs. These TCRs come from a woman aged 55-69 years with lung cancer. Each CDR3 is given with its conserved first and last residue. The order of the fields is D gene, J gene, V gene, clone size, CDR3 DNA, CDR3 protein. The D gene is left open where the match is weak. For some rows the clone size is stated as once, few or many, or as a class when expanded; others skip it.

>.|TRBJ2-6|TRBV18|.
TGTGCCAGCTCGCCTCAGGGGGGCTCTGGGGCCAACGTCCTGACTTTC
CASSPQGGSGANVLTF
>.|TRBJ1-1|TRBV7-9|.
TGTGCCAGCAGCTCAAGGGCGGACCCGGGGACTGAAGCTTTCTTT
CASSSRADPGTEAFF
>TRBD1|TRBJ2-3|TRBV18|.
TGTGCCAGCTCACCACCGCGTGACTGGGACAGAGTAAGCACAGATACGCAGTATTTT
CASSPPRDWDRVSTDTQYF
>.|TRBJ1-4|TRBV6-5|.
TGTGCCAGCAGTTACGGAACAAAGAATGAAAAACTGTTTTTT
CASSYGTKNEKLFF
>.|TRBJ1-3|TRBV18|.
TGTGCCAGCTCACCTCGCGGGGGAGGAGGAAACACCATATATTTT
CASSPRGGGGNTIYF
>.|TRBJ2-7|TRBV6-6|once
TGTGCCAGCAGCACCGGACGAGGGGAGCAGTACTTC
CASSTGRGEQYF
>.|TRBJ1-1|TRBV9|once
TGTGCCAGCAGCAGGGGGGACACTGAAGCTTTCTTT
CASSRGDTEAFF
>.|TRBJ1-1|TRBV28|.
TGTGCCAGCAGTTACCCCGGGCCCCTGACTGAAGCTTTCTTT
CASSYPGPLTEAFF
>.|TRBJ2-3|TRBV24-1|.
TGTGCCACCAGTGATTTGGGGACAGATACGCAGTATTTT
CATSDLGTDTQYF
>.|TRBJ1-2|TRBV11-2|.
TGTGCCAGCAGCTTAGACGGACTCAATTATGGCTACACCTTC
CASSLDGLNYGYTF
>.|TRBJ1-6|TRBV6-6|.
TGTGCCAGCAGTTACGGGGCCTATAATTCACCCCTCCACTTT
CASSYGAYNSPLHF
>.|TRBJ1-1|TRBV11-2|.
TGTGCCAGCAGCCATCTTGACTGGACACTCGTAGGGAAGAACACTGAAGCTTTCTTT
CASSHLDWTLVGKNTEAFF